This T cell receptor (beta chain) was observed in a study of blood T cell repertoires in COVID-19. Study context: Acute-phase and convalescent COVID-19 samples originated in the United States, Italy and Spain. Sample material is recorded as cDNA or gDNA derived from T cells, B-cell-depleted T cells, or PBMCs.

In the original workflow: Nucleated cell counts were estimated from reference gene primer amplification. Sequenced by immunoSEQ multiplex PCR; TCRdb stores in-frame clones only, minus some. V, J and clone size were drawn from that table, and D and trimming were deduced from the DNA. Altogether 140,000 to 150,000 clones are present, approximately 85% being singletons, with the ten largest covering about 3.7%. From germline, CDR1 is SGHDT and CDR2 YYEEEE. Trimming at V came to 3 bases and at J to 8 bases, leaving 7 bases not matched to a gene. This CDR3 region has 13 residues. Participants' reported clinical history set cohort assignment.

This TCR was recovered from a woman aged 45-60 years with acute COVID-19. The V call is TRBV5-6, the J call TRBJ1-2, with 7 bases lining up with TRBD1. Sequenced: PBMCs or T cells enriched from blood (not recorded which). CDR3 bases: TGTGCCAGCAGCTCGGGTAGGGGGCAAGGCTACACCTTC. Protein sequence: CASSSGRGQGYTF.